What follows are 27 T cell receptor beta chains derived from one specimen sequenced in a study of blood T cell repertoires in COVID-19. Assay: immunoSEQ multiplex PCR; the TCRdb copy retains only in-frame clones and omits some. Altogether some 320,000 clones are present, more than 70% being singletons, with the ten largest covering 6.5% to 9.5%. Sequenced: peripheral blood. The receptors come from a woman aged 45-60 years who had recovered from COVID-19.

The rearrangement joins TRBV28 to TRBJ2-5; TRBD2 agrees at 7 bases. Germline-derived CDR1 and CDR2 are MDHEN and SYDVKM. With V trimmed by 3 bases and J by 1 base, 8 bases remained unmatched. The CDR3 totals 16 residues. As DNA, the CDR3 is TGTGCCAGCAGTTTCAAGGCGGGAGCTCTCCAAGAGACCCAGTACTTC. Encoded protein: CASSFKAGALQETQYF.

In nucleotides, the CDR3 is TGCGCCAGCAGCCAATATACAGGGACCTACGAGCAGTACTTC. Protein product: CASSQYTGTYEQYF. The chain carries TRBV4-3 and TRBJ2-7, with a weak D call TRBD1 (6 bases). The V end lost 2 bases, the J end lost 2 bases, and 10 bases lay between the germline ends. CDR3 size: 14 residues. Germline V CDR1 and CDR2: LGHNA, YSLEER.

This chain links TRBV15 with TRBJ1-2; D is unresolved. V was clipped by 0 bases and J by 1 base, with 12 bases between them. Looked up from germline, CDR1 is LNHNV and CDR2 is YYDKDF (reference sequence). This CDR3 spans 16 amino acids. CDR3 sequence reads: CATSRDLAAFNYGYTF. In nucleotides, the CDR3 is TGTGCCACCAGCAGAGATCTAGCAGCATTTAACTATGGCTACACCTTC.

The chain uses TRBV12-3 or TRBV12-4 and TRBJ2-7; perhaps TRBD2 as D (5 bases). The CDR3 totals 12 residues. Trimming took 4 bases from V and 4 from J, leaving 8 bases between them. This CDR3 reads CASSSDLYEQYF. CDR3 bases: TGTGCCAGCAGTTCGGACTTATACGAGCAGTACTTC.

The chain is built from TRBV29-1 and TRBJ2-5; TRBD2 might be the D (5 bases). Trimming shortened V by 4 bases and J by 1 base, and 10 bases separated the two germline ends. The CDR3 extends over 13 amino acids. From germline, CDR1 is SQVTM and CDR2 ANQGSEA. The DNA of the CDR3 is TGCAGCGTTGGGAGGCTAGCCCAAGAGACCCAGTACTTC. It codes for CSVGRLAQETQYF.

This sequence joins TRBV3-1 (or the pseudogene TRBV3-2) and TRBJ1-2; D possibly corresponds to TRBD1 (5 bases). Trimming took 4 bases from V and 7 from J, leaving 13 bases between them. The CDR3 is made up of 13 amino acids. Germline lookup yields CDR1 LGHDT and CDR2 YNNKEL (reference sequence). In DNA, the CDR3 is TGTGCCAGCAGCCGCGGGGGAGGCCGTGGCTACACCTTC. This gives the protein CASSRGGGRGYTF.

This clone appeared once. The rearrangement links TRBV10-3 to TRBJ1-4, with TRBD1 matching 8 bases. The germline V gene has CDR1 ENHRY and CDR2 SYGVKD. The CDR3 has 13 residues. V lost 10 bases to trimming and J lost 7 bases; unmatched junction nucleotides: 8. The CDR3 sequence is CATRQGLFEKLFF. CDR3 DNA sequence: TGTGCCACTCGACAGGGGTTATTTGAAAAACTGTTTTTT.

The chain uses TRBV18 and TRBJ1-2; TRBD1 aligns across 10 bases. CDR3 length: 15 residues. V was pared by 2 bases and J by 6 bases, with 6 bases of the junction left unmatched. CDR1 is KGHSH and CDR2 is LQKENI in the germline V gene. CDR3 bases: TGTGCCAGCTCACCAGTGGGACAGGGGATGGATGGCTACACCTTC. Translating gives CASSPVGQGMDGYTF.

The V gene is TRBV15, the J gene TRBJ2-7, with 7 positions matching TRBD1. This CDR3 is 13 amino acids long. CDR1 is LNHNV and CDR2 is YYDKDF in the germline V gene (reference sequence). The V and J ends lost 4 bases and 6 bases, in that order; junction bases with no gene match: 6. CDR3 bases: TGTGCCACCAGCACTAAATACAGGGGCGAGCAGTACTTC. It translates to CATSTKYRGEQYF.

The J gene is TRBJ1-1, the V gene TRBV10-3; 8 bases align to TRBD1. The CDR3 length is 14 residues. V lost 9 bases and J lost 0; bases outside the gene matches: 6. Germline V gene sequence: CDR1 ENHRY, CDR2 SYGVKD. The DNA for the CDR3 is TGTGCCATAAGGGACAGGACTTTGAACACTGAAGCTTTCTTT. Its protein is CAIRDRTLNTEAFF.

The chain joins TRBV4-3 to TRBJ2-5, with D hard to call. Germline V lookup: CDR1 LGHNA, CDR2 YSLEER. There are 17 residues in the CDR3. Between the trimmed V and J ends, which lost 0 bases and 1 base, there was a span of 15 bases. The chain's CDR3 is CASSQDPRRLGQETQYF. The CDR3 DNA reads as TGCGCCAGCAGCCAAGATCCCCGGCGGCTGGGCCAAGAGACCCAGTACTTC.

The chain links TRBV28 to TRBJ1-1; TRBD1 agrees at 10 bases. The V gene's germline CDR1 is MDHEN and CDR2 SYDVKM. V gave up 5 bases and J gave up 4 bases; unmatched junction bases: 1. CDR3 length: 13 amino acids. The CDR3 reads CASSRTGGTEAFF. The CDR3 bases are TGTGCCAGCAGTCGGACAGGGGGCACTGAAGCTTTCTTT.

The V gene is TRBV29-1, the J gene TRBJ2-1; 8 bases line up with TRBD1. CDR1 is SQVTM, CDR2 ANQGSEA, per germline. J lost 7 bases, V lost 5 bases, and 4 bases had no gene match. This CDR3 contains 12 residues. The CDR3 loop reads CSVSRTGNEQFF. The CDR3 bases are TGCAGCGTTTCTCGGACAGGGAATGAGCAGTTCTTC.

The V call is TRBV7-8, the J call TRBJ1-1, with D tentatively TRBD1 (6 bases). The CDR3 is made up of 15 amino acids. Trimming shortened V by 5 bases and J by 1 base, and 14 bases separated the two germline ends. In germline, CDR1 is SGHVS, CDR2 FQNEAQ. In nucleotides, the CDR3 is TGTGCCAGCAGCCTTGTACAGGGTGCGAACACTGAAGCTTTCTTT. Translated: CASSLVQGANTEAFF.

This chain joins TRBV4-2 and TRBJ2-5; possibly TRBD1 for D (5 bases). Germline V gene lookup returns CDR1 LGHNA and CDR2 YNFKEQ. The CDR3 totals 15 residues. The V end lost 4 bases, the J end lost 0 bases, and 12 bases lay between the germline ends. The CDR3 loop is CASSPGPEYQETQYF. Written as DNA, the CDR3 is TGTGCCAGCAGCCCAGGGCCGGAGTACCAAGAGACCCAGTACTTC.

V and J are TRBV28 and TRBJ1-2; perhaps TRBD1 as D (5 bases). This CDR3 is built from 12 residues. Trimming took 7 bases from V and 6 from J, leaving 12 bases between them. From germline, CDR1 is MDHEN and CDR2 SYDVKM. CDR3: CASKGLTDGYTF. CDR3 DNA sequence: TGTGCCAGCAAGGGACTAACGGATGGCTACACCTTC.

CDR3 amino acids: CASSLLAGRNNEQFF. The CDR3 DNA reads as TGTGCCAGCAGCCTGCTAGCGGGGAGGAACAATGAGCAGTTCTTC. The chain joins TRBV7-9 to TRBJ2-1; TRBD2 aligns across 9 bases. Germline V gene sequence: CDR1 SEHNR, CDR2 FQNEAQ (reference sequence). The CDR3 loop spans 15 amino acids. Unmatched junction bases numbered 7, after V lost 5 bases and J lost 5 bases. The complete variable domain, with remaining parts taken from reference TRBV7-9 and TRBJ2-1, reads DTGVSQNPRHKITKRGQNVTFRCDPISEHNRLYWYRQTLGQGPEFLTYFQNEAQLEKSRLLSDRFSAERPKGSFSTLEIQRTEQGDSAMYLCASSLLAGRNNEQFFGPGTRLTVL.

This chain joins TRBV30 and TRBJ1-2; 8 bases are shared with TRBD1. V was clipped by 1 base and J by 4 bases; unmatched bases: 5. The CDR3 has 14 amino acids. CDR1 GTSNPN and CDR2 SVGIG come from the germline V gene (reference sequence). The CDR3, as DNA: TGTGCCTGGAGTGGGGCAGGGGGCGGCTATGGCTACACCTTC. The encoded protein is CAWSGAGGGYGYTF.

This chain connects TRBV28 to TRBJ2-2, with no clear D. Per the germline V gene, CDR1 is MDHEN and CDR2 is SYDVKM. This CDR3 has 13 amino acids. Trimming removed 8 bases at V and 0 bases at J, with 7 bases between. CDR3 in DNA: TGTGCCAGCCGAACATCGAACACCGGGGAGCTGTTTTTT. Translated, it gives CASRTSNTGELFF. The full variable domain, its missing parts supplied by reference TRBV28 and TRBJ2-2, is DVKVTQSSRYLVKRTGEKVFLECVQDMDHENMFWYRQDPGLGLRLIYFSYDVKMKEKGDIPEGYSVSREKKERFSLILESASTNQTSMYLCASRTSNTGELFFGEGSRLTVL.

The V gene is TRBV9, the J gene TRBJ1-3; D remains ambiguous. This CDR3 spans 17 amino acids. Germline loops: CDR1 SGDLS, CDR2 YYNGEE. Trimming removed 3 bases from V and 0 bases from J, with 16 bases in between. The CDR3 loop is CASSDGQSGFSGNTIYF. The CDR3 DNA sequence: TGTGCCAGCAGCGACGGGCAGAGCGGATTCTCTGGAAACACCATATATTTT.

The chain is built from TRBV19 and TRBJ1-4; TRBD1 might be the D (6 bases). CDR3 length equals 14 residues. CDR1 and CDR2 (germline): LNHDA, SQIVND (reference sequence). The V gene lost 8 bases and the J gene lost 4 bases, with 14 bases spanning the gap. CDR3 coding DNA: TGTGCCAGTGCAACAGGGCGAAGTAATGAAAAACTGTTTTTT. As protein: CASATGRSNEKLFF.

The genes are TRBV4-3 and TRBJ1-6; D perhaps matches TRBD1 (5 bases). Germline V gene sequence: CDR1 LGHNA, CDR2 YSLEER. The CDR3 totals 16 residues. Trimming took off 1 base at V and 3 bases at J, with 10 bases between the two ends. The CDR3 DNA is TGCGCCAGCAGCCAAGGTCACAGGAACTATAATTCACCCCTCCACTTT. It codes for CASSQGHRNYNSPLHF.

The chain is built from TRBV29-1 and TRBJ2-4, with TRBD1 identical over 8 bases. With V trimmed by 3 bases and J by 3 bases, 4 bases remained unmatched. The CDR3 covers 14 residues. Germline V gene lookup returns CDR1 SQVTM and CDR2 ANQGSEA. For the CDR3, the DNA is TGCAGCGTTGAGGACAGGGAGTTCAAAAACATTCAGTACTTC. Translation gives CSVEDREFKNIQYF.

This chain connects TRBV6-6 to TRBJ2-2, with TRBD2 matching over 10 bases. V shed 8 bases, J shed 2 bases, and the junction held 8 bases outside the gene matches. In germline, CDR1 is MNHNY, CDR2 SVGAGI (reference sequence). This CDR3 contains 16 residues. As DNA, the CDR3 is TGTGCCAGCCAACCAGGACTAGCGGTAAACACCGGGGAGCTGTTTTTT. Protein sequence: CASQPGLAVNTGELFF.

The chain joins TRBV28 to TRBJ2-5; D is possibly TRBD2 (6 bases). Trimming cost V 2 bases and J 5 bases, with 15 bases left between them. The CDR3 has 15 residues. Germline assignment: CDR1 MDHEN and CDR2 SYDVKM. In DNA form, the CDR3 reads TGTGCCAGCAGTTTAGCCGGGACTTTCAAGGAGACCCAGTACTTC. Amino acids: CASSLAGTFKETQYF.

The CDR3 spells CASSLDPLDFGGYTF. DNA of the CDR3: TGTGCCAGCAGCTTGGATCCTTTGGACTTTGGGGGCTACACCTTC. V gene TRBV5-5 combines with J gene TRBJ1-2; no reliable D call. From germline, CDR1 is SGHKS and CDR2 YYEKEE (reference sequence). V lost 0 bases to trimming and J lost 8 bases, with 17 bases between them. This CDR3 has 15 residues.

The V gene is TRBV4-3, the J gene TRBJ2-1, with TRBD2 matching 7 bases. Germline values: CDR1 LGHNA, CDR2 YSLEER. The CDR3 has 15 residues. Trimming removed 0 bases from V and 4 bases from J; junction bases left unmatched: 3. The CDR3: CASSQELGGYNEQFF. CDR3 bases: TGCGCCAGCAGCCAAGAACTCGGGGGGTACAATGAGCAGTTCTTC.